The rows below give T cell receptor beta chains drawn from one sample of a study of T cell repertoires in cytomegalovirus infection. TCRdb called the reads again in MiXCR, with one record for every CDR3 protein. The table lists about 700,000 distinct CDR3 sequences, 33% of them singletons, with 15% to 20% in the top ten. No antigens are known for them. The starting material was cultured PBMCs, obtained from culture after CMV antigen stimulation. Every receptor here comes from a human donor in good health (CMV status not recorded). Some clones in this sample may be carry-over from other donors' samples. Each CDR3 is given with its conserved first and last residue. A D gene is named only where the DNA matches it firmly. Clone size, where shown, is once, few, many, or a class for clones that have expanded.

. | . | TRBJ1-4 | TRBV7-6 | TGTGCCAGCAGCCCGGTCGGTGAAAAACTGTTTTTT | CASSPVGEKLFF
. | . | TRBJ2-5 | TRBV5-1 | TGCGCCAGTAAAAGGGGGTCGATGGAGACCCAGTACTTC | CASKRGSMETQYF
. | . | TRBJ1-1 | TRBV6-6 | TGTGCCAGCAGTTACGGGGCAGGGATGGTAATGAACACTGAAGCTTTCTTT | CASSYGAGMVMNTEAFF
. | . | TRBJ2-5 | TRBV18 | TGTGCCAGCTCACCGGTCCCAGGCCAAGAGACCCAGTACTTC | CASSPVPGQETQYF
. | . | TRBJ1-6 | TRBV7-2 | TGTGCCAGCAGCGACCGGGACATAAATTCACCCCTCCACTTT | CASSDRDINSPLHF
many | . | TRBJ2-7 | TRBV7-2 | TGTGCCAGCAGCGGGCCCTACGAGCAGTACTTC | CASSGPYEQYF
. | TRBD2 | TRBJ2-3 | TRBV6-2/TRBV6-3 | TGTGCCAGCAGTCCCCGGGAGGAGCCTGGAGATACGCAGTATTTT | CASSPREEPGDTQYF
many | . | TRBJ1-4 | TRBV7-2 | TGTGCCAGCAGGGAAACAGGGGAAAAACTGTTTTTT | CASRETGEKLFF
once | TRBD2 | TRBJ2-3 | TRBV20-1 | TGCAGTGCTTTTACTAGCGGGGGGTACACAGATACGCAGTATTTT | CSAFTSGGYTDTQYF
. | TRBD1 | TRBJ2-7 | TRBV5-4 | TGTGCCAGCAGCTTGACGACAGGGGCCTACGAGCAGTACTTC | CASSLTTGAYEQYF
few | . | TRBJ1-3 | TRBV7-9 | TGTGCCAGCAGCTTCGGGGATCCTGGAAACACCATATATTTT | CASSFGDPGNTIYF
few | . | TRBJ1-2 | TRBV7-9 | TGTGCCAGCAGCCTAGGGGGGATACGCGGCTACACCTTC | CASSLGGIRGYTF
. | . | TRBJ2-7 | TRBV11-3 | TGTGCCAGCAGCTTAAGTACATCCCACGAGCAGTACTTC | CASSLSTSHEQYF
. | . | TRBJ2-3 | TRBV28 | TGTGCCAGCAGTTTACCCTTCCTCCGGGGGAAAGATACGCAGTATTTT | CASSLPFLRGKDTQYF
. | . | TRBJ2-3 | TRBV24-1 | TGTGCCACCAGTGATAACGGGGGTAGCACAGATACGCAGTATTTT | CATSDNGGSTDTQYF
. | . | TRBJ1-1 | TRBV7-9 | TGTGCCAGCAGGCTGGGCTCCGGGCTCACTGAAGCTTTCTTT | CASRLGSGLTEAFF
. | . | TRBJ1-3 | TRBV7-6 | TGTGCCAGCAGCTCAGAAAACAGGGTACCCTTTGGAAACACCATATATTTT | CASSSENRVPFGNTIYF